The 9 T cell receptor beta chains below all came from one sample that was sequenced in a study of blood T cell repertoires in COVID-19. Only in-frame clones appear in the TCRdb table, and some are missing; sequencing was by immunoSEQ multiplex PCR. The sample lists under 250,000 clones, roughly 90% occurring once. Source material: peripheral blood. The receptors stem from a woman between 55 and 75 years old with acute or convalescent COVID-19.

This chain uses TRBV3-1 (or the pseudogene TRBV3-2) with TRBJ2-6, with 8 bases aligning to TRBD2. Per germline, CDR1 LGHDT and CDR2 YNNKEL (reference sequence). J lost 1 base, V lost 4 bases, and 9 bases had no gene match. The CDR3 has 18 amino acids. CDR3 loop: CASSLRAGGNSGANVLTF. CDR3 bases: TGTGCCAGCAGCCTAAGGGCGGGAGGTAATTCTGGGGCCAACGTCCTGACTTTC.

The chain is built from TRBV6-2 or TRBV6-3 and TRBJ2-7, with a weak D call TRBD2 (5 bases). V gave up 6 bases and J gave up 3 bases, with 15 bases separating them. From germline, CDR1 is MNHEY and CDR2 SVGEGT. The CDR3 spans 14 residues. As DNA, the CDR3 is TGTGCCAGCAGCTCCGACCCCCGGGACTACGAGCAGTACTTC. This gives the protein CASSSDPRDYEQYF.

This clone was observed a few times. CDR3 sequence reads: CAISNPAFNYGYTF. CDR3 sequence (DNA): TGTGCCATCTCTAATCCAGCGTTTAACTATGGCTACACCTTC. The chain employs TRBV10-3 and TRBJ1-2; no definite D call. The CDR3 is 14 amino acids. V gave up 8 bases and J gave up 1 base, with 14 bases separating them. The germline gives CDR1 ENHRY, CDR2 SYGVKD.

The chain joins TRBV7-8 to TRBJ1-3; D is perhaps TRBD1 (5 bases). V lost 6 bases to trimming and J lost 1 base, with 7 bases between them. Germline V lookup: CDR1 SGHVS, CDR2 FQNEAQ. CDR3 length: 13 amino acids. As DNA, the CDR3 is TGTGCCAGCAGTCAGGGATCTGGAAACACCATATATTTT. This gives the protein CASSQGSGNTIYF.

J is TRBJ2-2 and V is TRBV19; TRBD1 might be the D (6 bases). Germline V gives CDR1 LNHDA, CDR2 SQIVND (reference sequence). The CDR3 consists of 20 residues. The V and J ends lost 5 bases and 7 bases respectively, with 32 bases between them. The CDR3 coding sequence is TGTGCCAGTAGTCTCCTCACACCAGGGGTAGGGTTGGGGCGTATCGGGGAGCTGTTTTTT. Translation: CASSLLTPGVGLGRIGELFF. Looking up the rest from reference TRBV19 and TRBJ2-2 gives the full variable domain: DGGITQSPKYLFRKEGQNVTLSCEQNLNHDAMYWYRQDPGQGLRLIYYSQIVNDFQKGDIAEGYSVSREKKESFPLTVTSAQKNPTAFYLCASSLLTPGVGLGRIGELFFGEGSRLTVL.

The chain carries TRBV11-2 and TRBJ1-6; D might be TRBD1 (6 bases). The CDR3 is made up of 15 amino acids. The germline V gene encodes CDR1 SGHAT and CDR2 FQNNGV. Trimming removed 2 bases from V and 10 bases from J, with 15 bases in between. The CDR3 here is CASSLQAQGSSPLHF. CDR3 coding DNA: TGTGCCAGCAGCTTACAGGCACAGGGATCCTCACCCCTCCACTTT. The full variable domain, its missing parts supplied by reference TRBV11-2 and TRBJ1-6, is EAGVAQSPRYKIIEKRQSVAFWCNPISGHATLYWYQQILGQGPKLLIQFQNNGVVDDSQLPKDRFSAERLKGVDSTLKIQPAKLEDSAVYLCASSLQAQGSSPLHFGNGTRLTVT.

The CDR3 here is CASTPTPSGNTIYF. The DNA for the CDR3 is TGTGCCAGCACCCCGACTCCATCTGGAAACACCATATATTTT. The gene calls are TRBV27 and TRBJ1-3; D call uncertain. The germline V gene has CDR1 MNHEY and CDR2 SMNVEV (reference sequence). The V gene lost 7 bases and the J gene lost 1 base, with 11 bases spanning the gap. CDR3 size: 14 residues.

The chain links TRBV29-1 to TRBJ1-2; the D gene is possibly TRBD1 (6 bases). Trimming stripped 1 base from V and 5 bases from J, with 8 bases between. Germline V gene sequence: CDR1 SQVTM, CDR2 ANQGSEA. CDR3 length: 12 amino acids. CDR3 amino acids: CSVEGQVYGYTF. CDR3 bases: TGCAGCGTTGAAGGACAGGTTTATGGCTACACCTTC.

CDR3 bases: TGTGCCTGGAGTCACGACATCAGCAATCAGCCCCAGCATTTT. It is translated as CAWSHDISNQPQHF. The rearrangement joins TRBV30 to TRBJ1-5; D is uncertain. V lost 2 bases, J lost 1 base, and 9 bases lay in between. Germline CDR1 and CDR2: GTSNPN and SVGIG (reference sequence). This CDR3 contains 14 residues.